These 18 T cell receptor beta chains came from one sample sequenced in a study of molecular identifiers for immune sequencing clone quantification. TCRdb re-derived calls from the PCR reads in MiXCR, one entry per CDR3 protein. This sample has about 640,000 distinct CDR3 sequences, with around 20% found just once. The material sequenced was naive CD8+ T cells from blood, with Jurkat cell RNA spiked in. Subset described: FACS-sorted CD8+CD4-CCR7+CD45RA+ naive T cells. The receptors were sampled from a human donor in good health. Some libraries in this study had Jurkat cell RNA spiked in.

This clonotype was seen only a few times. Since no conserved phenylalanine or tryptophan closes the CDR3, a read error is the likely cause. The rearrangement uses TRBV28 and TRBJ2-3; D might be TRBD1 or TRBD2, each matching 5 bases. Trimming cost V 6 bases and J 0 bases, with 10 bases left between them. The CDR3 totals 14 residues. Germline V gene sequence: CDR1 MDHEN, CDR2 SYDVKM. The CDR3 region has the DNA TGTGCCAGCAGCCGGGACGTTAGCACAGATACGCAGTATCTT. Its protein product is CASSRDVSTDTQYL.

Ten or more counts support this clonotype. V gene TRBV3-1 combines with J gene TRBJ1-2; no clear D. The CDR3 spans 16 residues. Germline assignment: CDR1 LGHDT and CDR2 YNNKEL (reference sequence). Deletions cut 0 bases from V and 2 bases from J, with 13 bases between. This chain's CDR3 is CASSQDLRAENYGYTF. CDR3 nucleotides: TGTGCCAGCAGCCAAGATCTAAGGGCGGAGAACTATGGCTACACCTTC. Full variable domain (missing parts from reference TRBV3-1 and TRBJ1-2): DTAVSQTPKYLVTQMGNDKSIKCEQNLGHDTMYWYKQDSKKFLKIMFSYNNKELIINETVPNRFSPKSPDKAHLNLHINSLELGDSAVYFCASSQDLRAENYGYTFGSGTRLTVV.

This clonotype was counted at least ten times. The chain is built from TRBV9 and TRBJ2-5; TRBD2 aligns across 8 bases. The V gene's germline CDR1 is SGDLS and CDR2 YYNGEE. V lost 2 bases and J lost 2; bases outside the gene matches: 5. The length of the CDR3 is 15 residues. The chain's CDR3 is CASSVAGGEQETQYF. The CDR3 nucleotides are TGTGCCAGCAGCGTGGCGGGAGGCGAACAAGAGACCCAGTACTTC. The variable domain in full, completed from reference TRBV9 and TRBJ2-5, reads DSGVTQTPKHLITATGQRVTLRCSPRSGDLSVYWYQQSLDQGLQFLIQYYNGEERAKGNILERFSAQQFPDLHSELNLSSLELGDSALYFCASSVAGGEQETQYFGPGTRLLVL.

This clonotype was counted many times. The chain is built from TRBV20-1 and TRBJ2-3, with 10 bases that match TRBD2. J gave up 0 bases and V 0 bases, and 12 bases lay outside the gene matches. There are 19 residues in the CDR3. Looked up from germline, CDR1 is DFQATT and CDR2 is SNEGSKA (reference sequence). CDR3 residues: CSARDHTSGTYLSTDTQYF. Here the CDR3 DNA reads TGCAGTGCTAGAGACCATACTAGCGGGACATACCTAAGCACAGATACGCAGTATTTT.

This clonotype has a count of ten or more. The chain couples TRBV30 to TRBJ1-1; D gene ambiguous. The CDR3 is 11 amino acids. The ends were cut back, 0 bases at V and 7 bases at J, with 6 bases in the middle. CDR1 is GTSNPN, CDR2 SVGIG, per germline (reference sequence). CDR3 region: CAWSVRGEAFF. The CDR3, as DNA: TGTGCCTGGAGTGTACGTGGTGAAGCTTTCTTT.

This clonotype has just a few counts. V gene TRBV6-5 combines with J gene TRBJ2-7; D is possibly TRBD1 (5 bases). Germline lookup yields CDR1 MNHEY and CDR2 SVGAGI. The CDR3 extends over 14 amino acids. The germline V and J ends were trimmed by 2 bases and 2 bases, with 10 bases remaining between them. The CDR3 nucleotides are TGTGCCAGCAGTTACCTGCAGGGCGCCTACGAGCAGTACTTC. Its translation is CASSYLQGAYEQYF.

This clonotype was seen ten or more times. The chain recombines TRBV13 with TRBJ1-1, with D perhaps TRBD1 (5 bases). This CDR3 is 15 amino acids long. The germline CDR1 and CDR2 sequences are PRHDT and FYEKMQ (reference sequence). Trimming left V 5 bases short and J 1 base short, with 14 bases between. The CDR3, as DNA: TGTGCCAGCAGCACAGATCCCAGGGAGAACACTGAAGCTTTCTTT. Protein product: CASSTDPRENTEAFF.

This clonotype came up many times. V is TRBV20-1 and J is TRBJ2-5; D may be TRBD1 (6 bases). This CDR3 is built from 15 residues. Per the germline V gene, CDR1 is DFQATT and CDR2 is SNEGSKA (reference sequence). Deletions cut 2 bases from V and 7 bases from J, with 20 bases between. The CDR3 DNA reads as TGCAGTGCTAGACCCCTCGGACAGCCTGAGGGGACCCAGTACTTC. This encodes CSARPLGQPEGTQYF.

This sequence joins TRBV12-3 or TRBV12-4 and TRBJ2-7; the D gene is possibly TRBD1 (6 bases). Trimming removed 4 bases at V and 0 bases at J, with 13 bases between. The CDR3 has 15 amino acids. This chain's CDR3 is CASSYRTESSYEQYF. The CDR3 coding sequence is TGTGCCAGCAGTTACCGGACAGAGAGCTCCTACGAGCAGTACTTC.

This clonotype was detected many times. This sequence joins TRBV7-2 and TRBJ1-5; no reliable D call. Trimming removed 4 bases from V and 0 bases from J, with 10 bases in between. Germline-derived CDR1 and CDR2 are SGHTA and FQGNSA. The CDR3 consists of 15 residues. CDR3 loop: CASSSSGSSNQPQHF. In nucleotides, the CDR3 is TGTGCCAGCAGCTCAAGCGGGAGTAGCAATCAGCCCCAGCATTTT.

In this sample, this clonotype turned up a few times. CDR3 sequence (DNA): TGTGCCTGGAGTTTACACTCTGGAAACACCATATATTTT. This translates into CAWSLHSGNTIYF. This sequence joins TRBV30 and TRBJ1-3, with D hard to call. This CDR3 spans 13 amino acids. V dropped 2 bases and J dropped 0 bases, with 5 bases sitting between them. Germline V CDR1 and CDR2: GTSNPN, SVGIG (reference sequence).

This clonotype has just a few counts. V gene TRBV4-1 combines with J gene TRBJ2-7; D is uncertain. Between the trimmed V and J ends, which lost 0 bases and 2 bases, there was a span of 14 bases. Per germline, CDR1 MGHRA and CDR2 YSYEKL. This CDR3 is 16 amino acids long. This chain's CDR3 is CASSQEYFSHPYEQYF. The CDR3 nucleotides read TGCGCCAGCAGCCAAGAGTATTTCTCCCACCCCTACGAGCAGTACTTC.

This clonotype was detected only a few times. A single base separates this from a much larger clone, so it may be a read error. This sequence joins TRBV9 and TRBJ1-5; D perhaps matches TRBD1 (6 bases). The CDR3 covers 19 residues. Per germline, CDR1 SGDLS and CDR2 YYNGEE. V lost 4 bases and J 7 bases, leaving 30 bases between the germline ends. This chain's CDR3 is CASSTDQPTDGQWKQPQHF. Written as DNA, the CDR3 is TGTGCCAGCAGCACGGACCAGCCGACGGATGGACAGTGGAAACAGCCCCAGCATTTT.

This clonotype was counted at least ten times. CDR3 bases: TGTGCCAGCGGCGGGACGGCCTACGAGCAGTACTTC. Its translation: CASGGTAYEQYF. This chain connects TRBV6-2 or TRBV6-3 to TRBJ2-7; perhaps TRBD2 as D (6 bases). CDR1 and CDR2 from the germline V gene are MNHEY and SVGEGT. V lost 8 bases to trimming and J lost 2 bases, with 10 bases between them. The CDR3 sequence is 12 residues long.

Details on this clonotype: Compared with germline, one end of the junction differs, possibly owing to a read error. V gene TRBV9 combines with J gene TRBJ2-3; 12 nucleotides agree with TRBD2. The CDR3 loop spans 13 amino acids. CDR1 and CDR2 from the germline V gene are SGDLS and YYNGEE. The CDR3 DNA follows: TGTGCCAGACTAGCGGGGGGCACAGGTACGCGGTATTTT. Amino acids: CARLAGGTGTRYF.

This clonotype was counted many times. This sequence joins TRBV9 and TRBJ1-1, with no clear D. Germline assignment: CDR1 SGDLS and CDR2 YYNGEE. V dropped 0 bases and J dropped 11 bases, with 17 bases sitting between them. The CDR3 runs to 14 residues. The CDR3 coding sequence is TGTGCCAGCAGCGTAGCCTCTAACGGGGATGGGGCTTTCTTT. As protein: CASSVASNGDGAFF.

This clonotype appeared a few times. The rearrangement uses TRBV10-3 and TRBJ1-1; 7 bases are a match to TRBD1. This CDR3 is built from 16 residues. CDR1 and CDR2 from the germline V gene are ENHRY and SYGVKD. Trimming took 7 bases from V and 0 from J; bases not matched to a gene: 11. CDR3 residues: CAITEARGGVNTEAFF. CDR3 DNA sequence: TGTGCCATCACTGAAGCCAGGGGGGGGGTGAACACTGAAGCTTTCTTT.

The CDR3 region has the DNA TGCAGCGTTGAGGGGCGGGACTCCTACGAGCAGTACTTC. Its protein product is CSVEGRDSYEQYF. The chain links TRBV29-1 to TRBJ2-7; D is possibly TRBD2 (6 bases). The CDR3 is made up of 13 amino acids. V lost 3 bases to trimming and J lost 0 bases, with 9 bases between them. Germline V gene lookup returns CDR1 SQVTM and CDR2 ANQGSEA.